One and the same sample provided the 11 T cell receptor beta chains below, sequenced in a study of CD8+ T cells in alopecia areata. Investigators isolated RNA and reverse transcribed it into cDNA to act as the sequencing template. Produced via immunoSEQ multiplex PCR; TCRdb's table is partial and in-frame only. The sample contains about 270,000 clones, 60% of which appear only once. Treatment of the sample: oral pan-JAK inhibitor, 5-10 mg twice daily. Here the sequenced sample was CD4+ T cells sorted from blood, taken around week 53, from a patient treated with tofacitinib. These receptors all stem from a human donor with alopecia areata.

The chain links TRBV7-2 to TRBJ2-7, with 7 nucleotides matching TRBD1. The junction had 16 bases not matched to a gene; V was cut back by 1 base and J by 7 bases. Germline loops: CDR1 SGHTA, CDR2 FQGNSA. This CDR3 spans 17 amino acids. This CDR3 is CASSLGPVGTARREQYF. In DNA form, the CDR3 reads TGTGCCAGCAGCTTAGGTCCGGTTGGGACAGCGCGACGGGAGCAGTACTTC.

This clone was observed a handful of times. The chain recombines TRBV7-3 with TRBJ2-2; D not resolved. Germline V gene data show CDR1 as SGHTA and CDR2 as FQGTGA. Trimming cost V 5 bases and J 6 bases, with 10 bases left between them. The CDR3 totals 13 residues. The CDR3 protein is CASSLQPAGELFF. The DNA for the CDR3 is TGTGCCAGCAGCCTACAACCGGCCGGGGAGCTGTTTTTT. Together with reference TRBV7-3 and TRBJ2-2, the CDR3 gives the full variable domain: GAGVSQTPSNKVTEKGKYVELRCDPISGHTALYWYRQSLGQGPEFLIYFQGTGAADDSGLPNDRFFAVRPEGSVSTLKIQRTERGDSAVYLCASSLQPAGELFFGEGSRLTVL.

V and J are TRBV6-5 and TRBJ2-5; 8 bases line up with TRBD2. The germline CDR1 and CDR2 sequences are MNHEY and SVGAGI. V was clipped by 6 bases and J by 5 bases; unmatched bases: 8. The CDR3 sequence is 14 residues long. As DNA, the CDR3 is TGTGCCAGCAGCCGTAGCGGGAATAAGGAGACCCAGTACTTC. Translating it yields CASSRSGNKETQYF.

The V and J genes are TRBV7-9 and TRBJ1-2; 7 positions match TRBD1. Unmatched junction bases numbered 7, after V lost 5 bases and J lost 4 bases. The CDR3 has 14 amino acids. Germline V gene data show CDR1 as SEHNR and CDR2 as FQNEAQ (reference sequence). This CDR3 is CASSTPTGLYGYTF. The CDR3 DNA sequence: TGTGCCAGCAGCACCCCGACAGGGCTCTATGGCTACACCTTC.

Here the CDR3 reads CAWDSGNTIYF. DNA for the CDR3: TGTGCCTGGGACAGTGGAAACACCATATATTTT. The chain carries TRBV30 and TRBJ1-3; perhaps TRBD1 as D (5 bases). Germline CDR1 reads GTSNPN; CDR2 reads SVGIG (reference sequence). CDR3 length: 11 amino acids. Trimming cost V 5 bases and J 3 bases, with 5 bases left between them.

This clone was picked up a small number of times. The V gene is TRBV2, the J gene TRBJ1-5, with unresolved D. Germline V gene sequence: CDR1 SNHLY, CDR2 FYNNEI. CDR3 length: 13 residues. Deletions cut 7 bases from V and 4 bases from J, with 11 bases between. The CDR3 loop reads CASKRQENQPQHF. CDR3 coding DNA: TGTGCCAGCAAAAGGCAGGAGAATCAGCCCCAGCATTTT.

The gene calls are TRBV11-2 and TRBJ1-1; D is uncertain. The CDR3 consists of 13 residues. The V gene's germline CDR1 is SGHAT and CDR2 FQNNGV. Trimming removed 0 bases at V and 4 bases at J, with 6 bases between. The CDR3: CASSLDQSTEAFF. CDR3 coding DNA: TGTGCCAGCAGCTTAGATCAGTCCACTGAAGCTTTCTTT.

The chain links TRBV14 to TRBJ2-5; possibly TRBD1 for D (6 bases). This CDR3 is 16 amino acids long. V was clipped by 1 base and J by 5 bases, with 17 bases between them. Germline V lookup: CDR1 SGHDN, CDR2 FVKESK. The CDR3 is CASSQVGQGQEETQYF. In DNA form, the CDR3 reads TGTGCCAGCAGCCAAGTGGGCCAGGGGCAGGAGGAGACCCAGTACTTC.

The chain is built from TRBV10-3 and TRBJ2-6; 7 nucleotides agree with TRBD1. The CDR3 is 19 residues long. Losses at the gene ends were 0 bases for V and 0 bases for J; bases not matched to a gene: 8. CDR1 and CDR2 from the germline V gene are ENHRY and SYGVKD. This chain's CDR3 is CAISESPGQPGSGANVLTF. The CDR3 DNA follows: TGTGCCATCAGTGAGTCTCCGGGACAGCCTGGCTCTGGGGCCAACGTCCTGACTTTC.

This chain joins TRBV10-3 and TRBJ2-5; tentatively, D is TRBD1 (6 bases). The CDR3 consists of 11 residues. The V gene lost 10 bases and the J gene lost 5 bases, with 11 bases spanning the gap. The germline V gene encodes CDR1 ENHRY and CDR2 SYGVKD. CDR3 loop: CATRGVETQYF. The CDR3 DNA reads TGTGCCACCAGGGGCGTGGAGACCCAGTACTTC.

Points on this clone: The identical CDR3 is also encoded by other nucleotide sequences in the sample. The rearrangement uses TRBV29-1 and TRBJ2-5; 7 bases match TRBD1. The CDR3 runs to 12 residues. Germline V gene data show CDR1 as SQVTM and CDR2 as ANQGSEA. V dropped 2 bases and J dropped 5; count of bases not matched to a gene: 2. CDR3 sequence reads: CSVESGGETQYF. The CDR3 DNA is TGCAGCGTTGAATCAGGGGGTGAGACCCAGTACTTC. Together with reference TRBV29-1 and TRBJ2-5, the CDR3 gives the full variable domain: SAVISQKPSRDICQRGTSLTIQCQVDSQVTMMFWYRQQPGQSLTLIATANQGSEATYESGFVIDKFPISRPNLTFSTLTVSNMSPEDSSIYLCSVESGGETQYFGPGTRLLVL.